This T cell receptor beta chain was observed in a study of regulatory T cells in long-lasting Graves disease. About the research overall: Antithyroid drug exposure in newly diagnosed Graves' patients had lasted under 3 months. Points from the study as a whole: Less diverse TCR repertoires were seen in persistent Graves' patients than in newly diagnosed ones. TRBV28 was favored in persistent disease, as were TRBJ1-2 and TRBJ2-5.

At least ten counts were recorded for this clonotype. No antigen is known for it. Per germline, CDR1 MNHEY and CDR2 SMNVEV (reference sequence). CDR3 length: 13 residues. V lost 8 bases to trimming and J lost 0 bases, with 11 bases between them. Relying on iRepertoire HTBI primers and Arm-PCR of CDR3 regions, the team built TCR beta libraries. Using its own MiXCR run on the multiplex PCR reads, TCRdb lists one record per CDR3 protein. The table shows under 250,000 distinct CDR3 sequences, with around 20% occurring only once. Time point meaning: newly diagnosed GD, antithyroid drugs for less than 3 months. Extracted PBMC RNA gave rise to the TCR library.

The sequencing used peripheral blood mononuclear cells (PBMCs), collected at new diagnosis, from a patient treated with antithyroid drugs. The sequence was collected from a female donor with Graves disease. This chain connects TRBV27 to TRBJ2-7, with D uncertain. The CDR3 region is CASQGHLSYEQYF. CDR3 coding DNA: TGTGCCAGCCAAGGGCATCTCTCCTACGAGCAGTACTTC.